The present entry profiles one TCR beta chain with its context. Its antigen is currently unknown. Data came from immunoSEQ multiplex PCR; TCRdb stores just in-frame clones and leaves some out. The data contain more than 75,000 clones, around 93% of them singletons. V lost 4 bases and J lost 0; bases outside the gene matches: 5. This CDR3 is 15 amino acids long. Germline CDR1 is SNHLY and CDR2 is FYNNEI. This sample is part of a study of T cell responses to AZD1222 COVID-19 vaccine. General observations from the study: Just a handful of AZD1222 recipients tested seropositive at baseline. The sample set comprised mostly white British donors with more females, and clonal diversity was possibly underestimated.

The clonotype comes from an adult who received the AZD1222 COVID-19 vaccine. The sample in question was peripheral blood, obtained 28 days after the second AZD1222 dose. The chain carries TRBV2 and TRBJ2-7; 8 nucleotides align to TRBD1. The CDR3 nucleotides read TGTGCCAGCAGTGCAACAGGGGGATCCTCCTACGAGCAGTACTTC. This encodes CASSATGGSSYEQYF.